The TCR beta chain described here comes from a study of early stage breast cancer tumors. Sequencing used immunoSEQ multiplex PCR; TCRdb keeps in-frame clones, though not all of them. Seen here are about 5,500 clones, around 64% observed once, and the top ten hold roughly 13%. Trimming pared 9 bases from V and 4 bases from J, leaving 10 bases between. Looked up from germline, CDR1 is MDHEN and CDR2 is SYDVKM. The CDR3 has 12 amino acids. Sequencing used normal breast tissue next to the tumor. The TCR comes from a person in their 60s with breast cancer. The chain links TRBV28 to TRBJ1-5, with D unresolved. In DNA, the CDR3 is TGTGCCAGTCTTCGAAAGAATCAGCCCCAGCATTTT. Protein: CASLRKNQPQHF.